What follows are 4 T cell receptor beta chains derived from one specimen sequenced in a study of blood T cells in healthy people across ages. A second PCR, run for roughly 7 to 12 cycles, used a sample-barcoded 5' primer plus a J-beta primer mix. TCRdb reanalysed the 5' RACE reads using MiXCR and keeps one entry per CDR3 protein. The profile shows roughly 650,000 distinct CDR3 sequences, 32% of them singletons. The sequenced sample consisted of blood. These receptors originate from a woman aged 80 or over in good health.

This clonotype was detected many times. This chain links TRBV18 with TRBJ2-5; the D gene is possibly TRBD2 (5 bases). CDR3 length: 11 residues. Trimming took off 3 bases at V and 11 bases at J, with 10 bases between the two ends. Germline values: CDR1 KGHSH, CDR2 LQKENI. CDR3 nucleotide sequence: TGTGCCAGCTCACCTCTTTGGGAGCAGTACTTC. Translation gives CASSPLWEQYF.

A note on this clonotype: A read error may account for a junction end that differs from germline. The chain links TRBV6-6 to TRBJ2-1; D remains ambiguous. Germline CDR1 and CDR2: MNHNY and SVGAGI (reference sequence). This CDR3 has 12 amino acids. CDR3 sequence: CAGSLTGNEQFF. CDR3 nucleotides: TGTGCCGGCAGTCTGACGGGTAATGAGCAGTTCTTC.

To note about this clonotype: This sequence may be a read error, since a much larger clone differs from it by one base. The CDR3 protein is CASGLLQGVRAEQYF. The CDR3, as DNA: TGTGCCAGCGGTTTATTACAGGGCGTTCGGGCCGAGCAGTACTTC. The V call is TRBV28, the J call TRBJ2-7; D is perhaps TRBD1 (6 bases). Germline V gene sequence: CDR1 MDHEN, CDR2 SYDVKM. The CDR3 spans 15 residues. Using reference TRBV28 and TRBJ2-7 for the parts outside the CDR3, the full variable domain is DVKVTQSSRYLVKRTGEKVFLECVQDMDHENMFWYRQDPGLGLRLIYFSYDVKMKEKGDIPEGYSVSREKKERFSLILESASTNQTSMYLCASGLLQGVRAEQYFGPGTRLTVT.

V gene TRBV7-2 combines with J gene TRBJ2-2; 7 positions match TRBD2. Unmatched junction bases numbered 11, after V lost 6 bases and J lost 4 bases. CDR1 SGHTA and CDR2 FQGNSA come from the germline V gene. This CDR3 is 16 amino acids long. The CDR3 sequence: CASSPPGRVSTGELFF. The DNA for the CDR3 is TGTGCCAGCAGTCCCCCGGGGAGGGTTTCCACCGGGGAGCTGTTTTTT.